The next 17 T cell receptor beta chains were all read from a single sample in a study of blood T cell repertoires in COVID-19 (dated by TCRdb to 2018 to 2020). The protocol used for the library was the immunoSEQ multiplex PCR assay. TCRdb carries this immuneACCESS record with in-frame sequences only. Its versions omit some clonotypes, under half of them owing to an unresolved V gene in the studies checked, with the rest unexplained. Here the sample has some 250,000 clones; roughly 79% occur a single time. The ten largest clones represent 2.5% to 3% of the sample. Sequencing input: peripheral blood. The receptors derive from a woman aged 55-75 years with active or convalescent COVID-19.

The chain uses TRBV6-5 and TRBJ2-1; TRBD1 agrees at 10 bases. Looked up from germline, CDR1 is MNHEY and CDR2 is SVGAGI. CDR3 length: 14 amino acids. V shed 7 bases, J shed 6 bases, and the junction held 6 bases outside the gene matches. In DNA, the CDR3 is TGTGCCAGCACCCGACAGGGGGCCCCCAATGAGCAGTTCTTC. Protein sequence: CASTRQGAPNEQFF.

The chain has TRBV2 and TRBJ1-2; TRBD1 is a possible D gene (6 bases). Trimming left V 7 bases short and J 6 bases short, with 15 bases between. This CDR3 has 13 amino acids. Germline loops: CDR1 SNHLY, CDR2 FYNNEI. CDR3 sequence: CASTRGFRDGYTF. The CDR3 nucleotides are TGTGCCAGCACGAGGGGGTTTCGCGATGGCTACACCTTC.

There are a few counts of this clone. V gene TRBV7-2 combines with J gene TRBJ2-3, with TRBD1 matching 8 bases. The germline V gene has CDR1 SGHTA and CDR2 FQGNSA. This CDR3 region has 15 residues. Trimming removed 5 bases from V and 2 bases from J; junction bases left unmatched: 6. CDR3 nucleotides: TGTGCCAGCAGCCAAGGGACAGGCATCACAGATACGCAGTATTTT. This codes for CASSQGTGITDTQYF.

The chain carries TRBV3-1 (or the pseudogene TRBV3-2) and TRBJ2-5, with 8 bases lining up with TRBD2. With 0 bases clipped from V and 5 bases from J, the junction kept 14 bases outside the gene matches. This CDR3 spans 18 amino acids. In germline, CDR1 is LGHDT, CDR2 YNNKEL (reference sequence). CDR3 in DNA: TGTGCCAGCAGCCAAGAATCCCTCCACGGGGGGGCCGGGGAGACCCAGTACTTC. It codes for CASSQESLHGGAGETQYF.

The genes are TRBV4-2 and TRBJ1-6; 9 positions agree with TRBD1. Trimming at V came to 3 bases and at J to 8 bases, leaving 14 bases not matched to a gene. This CDR3 is 18 amino acids long. Germline lookup yields CDR1 LGHNA and CDR2 YNFKEQ. The CDR3: CASSQQTGTGRGHSPLHF. The CDR3 DNA reads as TGTGCCAGCAGCCAGCAAACCGGGACAGGGAGGGGGCATTCACCCCTCCACTTT.

The gene calls are TRBV5-1 and TRBJ2-1; 10 nucleotides line up with TRBD1. The CDR3 has 17 amino acids. Germline V gene data show CDR1 as SGHRS and CDR2 as YFSETQ. V shed 5 bases, J shed 7 bases, and the junction held 15 bases outside the gene matches. Written as DNA, the CDR3 is TGCGCCAGCAGACTTAGAGGAGGGACAGGGGAAAAAAATGAGCAGTTCTTC. Amino acids: CASRLRGGTGEKNEQFF. Full variable domain (rest looked up from reference TRBV5-1 and TRBJ2-1): KAGVTQTPRYLIKTRGQQVTLSCSPISGHRSVSWYQQTPGQGLQFLFEYFSETQRNKGNFPGRFSGRQFSNSRSEMNVSTLELGDSALYLCASRLRGGTGEKNEQFFGPGTRLTVL.

The chain links TRBV5-4 to TRBJ1-2; 7 bases are a match to TRBD1. CDR3 length: 12 amino acids. Germline-derived CDR1 and CDR2 are SGHNT and YYREEE (reference sequence). V trimming: 4 bases; J trimming: 4 bases; junction bases outside the gene matches: 1. CDR3 region: CASSRTGYGYTF. For the CDR3, the DNA is TGTGCCAGCAGCCGGACAGGCTATGGCTACACCTTC.

The chain recombines TRBV5-4 with TRBJ2-1; TRBD1 might be the D (5 bases). The CDR3 spans 13 residues. V shed 2 bases and J shed 8 bases, with 11 bases lying between them. Germline V gene sequence: CDR1 SGHNT, CDR2 YYREEE (reference sequence). In DNA form, the CDR3 reads TGTGCCAGCAGCTTTCAGGGCATGGATGAGCAGTTCTTC. This codes for CASSFQGMDEQFF.

The chain employs TRBV28 and TRBJ1-2, with a weak D call TRBD1 (6 bases). This CDR3 region has 12 residues. The V gene lost 6 bases and the J gene lost 7 bases, with 12 bases spanning the gap. Looked up from germline, CDR1 is MDHEN and CDR2 is SYDVKM. CDR3 nucleotides: TGTGCCAGCAGGCTTGGGGGCCCTGGCTACACCTTC. This sequence encodes CASRLGGPGYTF.

The chain carries TRBV2 and TRBJ1-1; 7 bases map to TRBD1. From germline, CDR1 is SNHLY and CDR2 FYNNEI. V shed 4 bases and J 1 base; nucleotides not matched to a gene: 6. The CDR3 totals 15 residues. CDR3 amino acids: CASSVWGQRNTEAFF. The CDR3 DNA follows: TGTGCCAGCAGTGTTTGGGGACAGAGGAACACTGAAGCTTTCTTT.

The rearrangement uses TRBV19 and TRBJ1-2; maybe TRBD1 (6 bases). The germline CDR1 and CDR2 sequences are LNHDA and SQIVND (reference sequence). The CDR3 spans 16 residues. Trimming removed 7 bases at V and 4 bases at J, with 22 bases between. The CDR3 reads CASIRSTRQATYGYTF. As DNA, the CDR3 is TGTGCCAGTATTCGCTCTACACGACAGGCGACCTATGGCTACACCTTC.

The V call is TRBV11-2, the J call TRBJ1-1, with TRBD1 matching 9 bases. The V gene end was trimmed by 2 bases and the J gene end by 5 bases; junction bases not matched to a gene: 6. This CDR3 is built from 15 residues. Germline assignment: CDR1 SGHAT and CDR2 FQNNGV. CDR3 nucleotide sequence: TGTGCCAGCAGCTTAACGGGACAGGGTATGACTGAAGCTTTCTTT. This sequence encodes CASSLTGQGMTEAFF.

The chain joins TRBV6-5 to TRBJ2-7; 10 bases are shared with TRBD1. Germline trimming cut 5 bases from V and 4 bases from J; bases unmatched to any gene: 8. This CDR3 has 15 residues. CDR1 and CDR2 (germline): MNHEY, SVGAGI. The CDR3, as DNA: TGTGCCAGCAGTATGACAGGGGGCGCGAAGTACGAGCAGTACTTC. It translates to CASSMTGGAKYEQYF.

The DNA for the CDR3 is TGTGCCAGCAGCTTGGTACTAGCATCCGTAGATACGCAGTATTTT. Its protein product is CASSLVLASVDTQYF. V and J are TRBV5-4 and TRBJ2-3, with D perhaps TRBD2 (6 bases). The CDR3 runs to 15 residues. Trimming left V 0 bases short and J 5 bases short, with 13 bases between. Germline V gene sequence: CDR1 SGHNT, CDR2 YYREEE (reference sequence).

Many counts were recorded for this clone. This chain connects TRBV7-2 to TRBJ2-3, with D perhaps matching TRBD1 (6 bases). The V gene lost 5 bases and the J gene lost 2 bases, with 8 bases spanning the gap. The CDR3 is 13 residues long. Germline V gene lookup returns CDR1 SGHTA and CDR2 FQGNSA. CDR3 DNA sequence: TGTGCCAGCAGCAGGGGGATCACAGATACGCAGTATTTT. This sequence encodes CASSRGITDTQYF.

V and J are TRBV5-1 and TRBJ1-2, with a tentative D call TRBD1 (6 bases). Trimming shortened V by 1 base and J by 7 bases, and 14 bases separated the two germline ends. Germline loops: CDR1 SGHRS, CDR2 YFSETQ. The CDR3 extends over 14 amino acids. CDR3 in amino acids: CASSLLDRRFGYTF. The CDR3 DNA reads TGCGCCAGCAGCTTGCTCGACAGGCGGTTTGGCTACACCTTC.

This chain uses TRBV6-6 with TRBJ1-4; D is perhaps TRBD1 (6 bases). The CDR3 totals 14 residues. Germline CDR1 and CDR2: MNHNY and SVGAGI (reference sequence). V dropped 6 bases and J dropped 8 bases, with 16 bases sitting between them. The CDR3 here is CASSLQGIGEKLFF. CDR3 coding DNA: TGTGCCAGCAGCCTACAGGGCATCGGCGAAAAACTGTTTTTT.